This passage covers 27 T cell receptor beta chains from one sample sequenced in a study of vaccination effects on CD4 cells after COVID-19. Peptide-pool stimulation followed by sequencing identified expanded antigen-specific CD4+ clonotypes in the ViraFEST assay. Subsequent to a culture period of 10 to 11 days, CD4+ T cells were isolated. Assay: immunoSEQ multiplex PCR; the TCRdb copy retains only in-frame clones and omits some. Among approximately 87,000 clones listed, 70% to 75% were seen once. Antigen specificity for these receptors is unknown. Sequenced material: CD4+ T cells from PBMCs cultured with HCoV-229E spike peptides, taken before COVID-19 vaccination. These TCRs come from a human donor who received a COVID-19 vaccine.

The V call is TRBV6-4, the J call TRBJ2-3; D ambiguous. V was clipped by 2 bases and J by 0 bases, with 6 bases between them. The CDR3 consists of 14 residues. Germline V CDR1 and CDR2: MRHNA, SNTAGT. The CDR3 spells CASSDGASTDTQYF. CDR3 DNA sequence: TGTGCCAGCAGTGACGGAGCTAGCACAGATACGCAGTATTTT.

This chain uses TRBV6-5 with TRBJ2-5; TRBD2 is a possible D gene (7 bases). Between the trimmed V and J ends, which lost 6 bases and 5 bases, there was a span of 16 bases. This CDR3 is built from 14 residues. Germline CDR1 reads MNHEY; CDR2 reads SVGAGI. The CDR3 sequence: CASRSGGGRETQYF. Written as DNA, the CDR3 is TGTGCCAGCAGGTCGGGGGGCGGGCGGGAGACCCAGTACTTC.

CDR3 in DNA: TGCGCCAGCAGCGGAGACAGGGGGCATACTGAAGCTTTCTTT. Protein sequence: CASSGDRGHTEAFF. The chain links TRBV5-1 to TRBJ1-1; TRBD1 matches at 10 bases. The germline CDR1 and CDR2 sequences are SGHRS and YFSETQ. Unmatched junction bases numbered 5, after V lost 4 bases and J lost 5 bases. This CDR3 spans 14 amino acids. Drawing the rest from reference TRBV5-1 and TRBJ1-1, the complete variable domain is KAGVTQTPRYLIKTRGQQVTLSCSPISGHRSVSWYQQTPGQGLQFLFEYFSETQRNKGNFPGRFSGRQFSNSRSEMNVSTLELGDSALYLCASSGDRGHTEAFFGQGTRLTVV.

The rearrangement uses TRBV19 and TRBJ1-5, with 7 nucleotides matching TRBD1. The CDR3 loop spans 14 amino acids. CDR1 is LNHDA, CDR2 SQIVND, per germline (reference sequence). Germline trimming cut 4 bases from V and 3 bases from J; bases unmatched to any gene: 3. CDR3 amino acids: CASSKGGYNQPQHF. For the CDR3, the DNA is TGTGCCAGTAGTAAAGGGGGCTACAATCAGCCCCAGCATTTT.

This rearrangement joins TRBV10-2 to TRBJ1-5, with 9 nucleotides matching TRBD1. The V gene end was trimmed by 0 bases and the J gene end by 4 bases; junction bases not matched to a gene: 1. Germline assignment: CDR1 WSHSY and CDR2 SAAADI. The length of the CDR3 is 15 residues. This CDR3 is CASSESGQGNQPQHF. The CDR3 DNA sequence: TGCGCCAGCAGTGAGTCGGGACAGGGTAATCAGCCCCAGCATTTT.

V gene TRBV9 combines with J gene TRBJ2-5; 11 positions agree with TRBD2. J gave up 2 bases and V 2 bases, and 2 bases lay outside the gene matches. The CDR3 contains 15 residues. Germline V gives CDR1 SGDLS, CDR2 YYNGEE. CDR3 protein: CASSVLAGGQETQYF. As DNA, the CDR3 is TGTGCCAGCAGCGTTTTAGCGGGGGGGCAAGAGACCCAGTACTTC.

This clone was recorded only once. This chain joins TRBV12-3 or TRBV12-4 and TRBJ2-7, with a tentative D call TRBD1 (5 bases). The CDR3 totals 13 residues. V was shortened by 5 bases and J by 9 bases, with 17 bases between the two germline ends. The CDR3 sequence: CASSLGPGYAQYV. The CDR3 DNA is TGTGCCAGCAGTCTAGGACCAGGGTATGCGCAGTACGTC.

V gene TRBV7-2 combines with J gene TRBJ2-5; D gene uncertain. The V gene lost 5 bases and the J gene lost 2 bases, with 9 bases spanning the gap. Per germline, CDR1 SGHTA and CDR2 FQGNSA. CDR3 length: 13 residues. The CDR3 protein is CASSLGRQETQYF. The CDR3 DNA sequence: TGTGCCAGCAGCCTAGGACGGCAAGAGACCCAGTACTTC.

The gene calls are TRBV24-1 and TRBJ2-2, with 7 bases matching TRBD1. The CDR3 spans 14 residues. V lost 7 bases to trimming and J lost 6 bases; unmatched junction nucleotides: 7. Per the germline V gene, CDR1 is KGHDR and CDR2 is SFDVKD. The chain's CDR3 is CATSQDRVAGELFF. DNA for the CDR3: TGTGCCACCAGCCAAGACAGGGTAGCCGGGGAGCTGTTTTTT.

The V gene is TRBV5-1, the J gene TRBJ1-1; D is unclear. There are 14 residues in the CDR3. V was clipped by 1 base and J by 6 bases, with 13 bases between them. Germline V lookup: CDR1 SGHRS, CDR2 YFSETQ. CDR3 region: CASSLSVGLPEAFF. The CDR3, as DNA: TGCGCCAGCAGCTTGAGTGTGGGGTTACCTGAAGCTTTCTTT. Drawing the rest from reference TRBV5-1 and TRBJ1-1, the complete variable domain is KAGVTQTPRYLIKTRGQQVTLSCSPISGHRSVSWYQQTPGQGLQFLFEYFSETQRNKGNFPGRFSGRQFSNSRSEMNVSTLELGDSALYLCASSLSVGLPEAFFGQGTRLTVV.

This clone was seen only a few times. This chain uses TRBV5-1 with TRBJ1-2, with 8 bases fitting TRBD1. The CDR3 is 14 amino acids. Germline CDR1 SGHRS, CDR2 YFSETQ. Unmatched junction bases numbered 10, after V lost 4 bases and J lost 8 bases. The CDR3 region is CASSEDREVGGYTF. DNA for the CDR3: TGCGCCAGCAGCGAGGACAGGGAGGTGGGAGGCTACACCTTC.

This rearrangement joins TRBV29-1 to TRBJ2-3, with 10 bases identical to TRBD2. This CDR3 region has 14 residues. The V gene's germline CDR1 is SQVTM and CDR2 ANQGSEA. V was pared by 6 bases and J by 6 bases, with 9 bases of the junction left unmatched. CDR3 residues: CSVATSGVWDTQYF. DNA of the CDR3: TGCAGCGTCGCTACTAGCGGGGTCTGGGATACGCAGTATTTT.

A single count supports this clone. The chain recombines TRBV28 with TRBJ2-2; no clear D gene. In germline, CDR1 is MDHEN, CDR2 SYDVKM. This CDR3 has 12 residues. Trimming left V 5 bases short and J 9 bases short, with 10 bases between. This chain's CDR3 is CASSPSFRELFF. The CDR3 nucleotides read TGTGCCAGCAGTCCATCGTTCCGGGAGCTGTTTTTT.

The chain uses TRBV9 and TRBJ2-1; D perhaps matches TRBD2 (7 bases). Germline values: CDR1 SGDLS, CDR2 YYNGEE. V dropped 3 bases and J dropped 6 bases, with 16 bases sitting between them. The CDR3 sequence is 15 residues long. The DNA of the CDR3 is TGTGCCAGCAGCGCCCGGGGGGCCGTGGGCAATGAGCAGTTCTTC. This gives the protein CASSARGAVGNEQFF.

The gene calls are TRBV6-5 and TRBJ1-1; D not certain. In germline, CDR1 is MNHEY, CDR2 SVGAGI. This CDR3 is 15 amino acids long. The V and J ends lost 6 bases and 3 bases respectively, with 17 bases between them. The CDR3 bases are TGTGCCAGCAGGGCCTACTTAAGGCAGGACACTGAAGCTTTCTTT. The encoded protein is CASRAYLRQDTEAFF.

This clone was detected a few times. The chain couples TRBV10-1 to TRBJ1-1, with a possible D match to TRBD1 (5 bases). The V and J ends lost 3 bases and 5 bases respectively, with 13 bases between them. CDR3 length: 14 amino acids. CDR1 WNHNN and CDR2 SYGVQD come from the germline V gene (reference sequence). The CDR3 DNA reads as TGCGCCAGCAGTGACGGGGGGTCGCGAACTGAAGCTTTCTTT. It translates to CASSDGGSRTEAFF.

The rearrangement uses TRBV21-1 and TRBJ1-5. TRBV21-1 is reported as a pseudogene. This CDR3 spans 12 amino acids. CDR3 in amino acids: CASSKEDQPQHF. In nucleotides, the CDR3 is TGTGCCAGCAGCAAAGAGGACCAGCCCCAGCATTTT.

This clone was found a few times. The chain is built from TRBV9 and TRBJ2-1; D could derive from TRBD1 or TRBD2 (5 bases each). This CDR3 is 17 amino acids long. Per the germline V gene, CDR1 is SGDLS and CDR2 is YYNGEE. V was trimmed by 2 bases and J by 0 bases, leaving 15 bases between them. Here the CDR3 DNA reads TGTGCCAGCAGCGTGTTCGGGGCGATTAGCTCCTACAATGAGCAGTTCTTC. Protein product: CASSVFGAISSYNEQFF.

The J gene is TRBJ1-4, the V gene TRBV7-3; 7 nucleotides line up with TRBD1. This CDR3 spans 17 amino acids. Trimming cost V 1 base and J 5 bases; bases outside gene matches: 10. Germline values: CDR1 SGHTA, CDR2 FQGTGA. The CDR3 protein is CASSLRDRGTENEKLFF. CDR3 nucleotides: TGTGCCAGCAGCTTAAGAGATCGGGGGACAGAAAATGAAAAACTGTTTTTT.

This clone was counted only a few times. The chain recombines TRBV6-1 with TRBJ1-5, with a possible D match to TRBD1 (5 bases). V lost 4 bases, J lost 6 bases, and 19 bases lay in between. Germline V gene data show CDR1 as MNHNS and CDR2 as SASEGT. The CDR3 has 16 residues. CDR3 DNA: TGTGCCAGCAGTGGGGGGACGGCTTTTGGAGGTCAGCCCCAGCATTTT. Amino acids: CASSGGTAFGGQPQHF.

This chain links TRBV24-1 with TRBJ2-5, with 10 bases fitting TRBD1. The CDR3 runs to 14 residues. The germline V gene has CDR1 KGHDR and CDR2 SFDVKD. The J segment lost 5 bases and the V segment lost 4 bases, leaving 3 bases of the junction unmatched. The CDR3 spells CATSDPTGGETQYF. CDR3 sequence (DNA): TGTGCCACCAGTGACCCGACAGGGGGCGAGACCCAGTACTTC.

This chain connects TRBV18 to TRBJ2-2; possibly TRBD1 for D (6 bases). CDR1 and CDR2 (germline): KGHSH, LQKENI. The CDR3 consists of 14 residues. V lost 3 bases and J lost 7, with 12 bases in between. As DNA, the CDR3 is TGTGCCAGCTCACCGCTGGGGGCCTTCGGGGAGCTGTTTTTT. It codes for CASSPLGAFGELFF. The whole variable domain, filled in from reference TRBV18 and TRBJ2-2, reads NAGVMQNPRHLVRRRGQEARLRCSPMKGHSHVYWYRQLPEEGLKFMVYLQKENIIDESGMPKERFSAEFPKEGPSILRIQQVVRGDSAAYFCASSPLGAFGELFFGEGSRLTVL.

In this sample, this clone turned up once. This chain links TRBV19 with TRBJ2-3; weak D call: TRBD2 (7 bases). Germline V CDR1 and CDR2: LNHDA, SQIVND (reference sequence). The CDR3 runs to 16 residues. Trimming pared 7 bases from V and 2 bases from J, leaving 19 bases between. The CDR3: CASIPGASGHTDTQYF. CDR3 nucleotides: TGTGCCAGTATCCCAGGGGCTAGCGGTCACACAGATACGCAGTATTTT.

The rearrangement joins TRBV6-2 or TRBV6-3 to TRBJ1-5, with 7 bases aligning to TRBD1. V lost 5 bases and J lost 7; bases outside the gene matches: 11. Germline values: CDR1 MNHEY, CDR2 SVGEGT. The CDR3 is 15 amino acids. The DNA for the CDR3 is TGTGCCAGCAGTGACCCAGGACAGGCCAGGCAGCCCCAGCATTTT. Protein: CASSDPGQARQPQHF.

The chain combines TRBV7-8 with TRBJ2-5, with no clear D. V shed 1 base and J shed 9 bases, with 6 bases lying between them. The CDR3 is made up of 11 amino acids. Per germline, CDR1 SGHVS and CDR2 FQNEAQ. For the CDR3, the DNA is TGTGCCAGCAGCTTAGTCTCTGCCCAGTACTTC. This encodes CASSLVSAQYF.

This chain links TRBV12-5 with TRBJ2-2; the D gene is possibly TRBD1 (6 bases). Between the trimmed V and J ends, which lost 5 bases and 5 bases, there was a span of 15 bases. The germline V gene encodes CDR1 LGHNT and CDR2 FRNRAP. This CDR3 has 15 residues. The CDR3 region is CASGQRQAITGELFF. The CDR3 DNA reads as TGTGCTAGTGGTCAACGACAGGCGATAACCGGGGAGCTGTTTTTT.

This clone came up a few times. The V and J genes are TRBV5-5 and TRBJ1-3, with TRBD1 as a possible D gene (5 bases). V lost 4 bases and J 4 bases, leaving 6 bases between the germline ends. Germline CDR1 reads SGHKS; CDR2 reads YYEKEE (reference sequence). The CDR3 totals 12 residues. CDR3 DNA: TGTGCCAGCAGCCAGGGCGGAAACACCATATATTTT. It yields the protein CASSQGGNTIYF.